A single T cell receptor (beta chain) is shown here with its context. The sample originates from a study of blood T cell repertoires in COVID-19. At the level of the study: Collection of acute and convalescent COVID-19 samples took place in the United States, Italy and Spain. Sources were T cells, B-cell-depleted T cells, or PBMCs; the material itself was cDNA or gDNA.

Per the authors' pipeline: Estimation of nucleated cell counts relied on the amplification of reference gene primers. Clones were read by immunoSEQ multiplex PCR, and TCRdb kept only the in-frame ones, dropping some. The V and J calls and clone size are taken from that table; D and trimming were inferred from the DNA. The sample has approximately 60,000 clones, 80% to 90% seen once. After removal of 10 bases from V and 2 bases from J, the junction contained 11 bases not matched to a gene. The CDR3 length is 14 residues. The germline V gene has CDR1 SGDLS and CDR2 YYNGEE. Sequences were obtained from peripheral blood. The receptor comes from a man aged 45 to 65 with active COVID-19. The chain recombines TRBV9 with TRBJ1-2, with 7 bases lining up with TRBD1. CDR3 DNA: TGTGCCTCCCGAGGGGGCCTAGGGAACTATGGCTACACCTTC. Its protein product is CASRGGLGNYGYTF. Full variable domain (remainder filled in from reference TRBV9 and TRBJ1-2): DSGVTQTPKHLITATGQRVTLRCSPRSGDLSVYWYQQSLDQGLQFLIQYYNGEERAKGNILERFSAQQFPDLHSELNLSSLELGDSALYFCASRGGLGNYGYTFGSGTRLTVV.